What follows is one TCR beta chain and its context. Sequencing was performed with immunoSEQ multiplex PCR; in TCRdb, only in-frame clones are kept and a portion is missing. In the table there are under 5,000 clones, 90% to 95% of which are singletons. This entry belongs to a study of tumor T cells in aggressive B-cell lymphoma. The CDR3 consists of 15 residues. The V and J ends lost 4 bases and 0 bases respectively, with 9 bases between them. Germline V gene sequence: CDR1 SNHLY, CDR2 FYNNEI. The origin of this receptor is an adult with diffuse large B cell lymphoma. This chain connects TRBV2 to TRBJ2-2, with D tentatively TRBD1 (5 bases). The sample consisted of tumor tissue. Here the CDR3 reads CASSARTSNTGELFF. CDR3 in DNA: TGTGCCAGCAGTGCGAGGACATCGAACACCGGGGAGCTGTTTTTT.